The source of this TCR beta chain is a study of CD4+ T cells in melanoma. Study-wide results and caveats: A reported correlation linked neoantigen-specific CD4+ T cells to CD8+, macrophage and B cell function. Reportedly, melanoma neoantigen-specific CD4+ T cells showed varied differentiation states.

Only a few counts were recorded for this clone. Antigen unknown. The table came from immunoSEQ multiplex PCR; TCRdb's copy has only in-frame clones and leaves some out. The repertoire has more than 10,000 clones, roughly 63% of them found once; the top ten carry 14%. V was trimmed by 4 bases and J by 1 base, leaving 10 bases between them. Germline V lookup: CDR1 SGHAT, CDR2 FQNNGV. This CDR3 contains 14 residues. The chain recombines TRBV11-2 with TRBJ1-1; no firm D call. The TCR was taken from a human donor with melanoma. The sample comprised cells from a culture (not recorded whether cultured in vitro). CDR3 DNA sequence: TGTGCCAGCAGCTACCGACAAGCGAACACTGAAGCTTTCTTT. It is translated as CASSYRQANTEAFF.